This entry features one TCR beta chain sequence. The data derive from a study of blood T cell repertoires in COVID-19. The repertoire was sequenced with immunoSEQ multiplex PCR; TCRdb's copy has only in-frame clones and lacks some. This repertoire shows approximately 180,000 clones, 80% to 95% found once; its top ten account for approximately 0.56%. The TCR was taken from a man aged 50 to 59 with acute or convalescent COVID-19. Sample: peripheral blood.

CDR3 sequence (DNA): TGTGCCAGCAGTGAGAGGGCGGGGGGGACAGATACGCAGTATTTT. It encodes CASSERAGGTDTQYF. The chain joins TRBV2 to TRBJ2-3; 9 bases align to TRBD2. After removal of 3 bases from V and 3 bases from J, the junction contained 4 bases not matched to a gene. CDR3 size: 15 residues. The germline CDR1 and CDR2 sequences are SNHLY and FYNNEI.